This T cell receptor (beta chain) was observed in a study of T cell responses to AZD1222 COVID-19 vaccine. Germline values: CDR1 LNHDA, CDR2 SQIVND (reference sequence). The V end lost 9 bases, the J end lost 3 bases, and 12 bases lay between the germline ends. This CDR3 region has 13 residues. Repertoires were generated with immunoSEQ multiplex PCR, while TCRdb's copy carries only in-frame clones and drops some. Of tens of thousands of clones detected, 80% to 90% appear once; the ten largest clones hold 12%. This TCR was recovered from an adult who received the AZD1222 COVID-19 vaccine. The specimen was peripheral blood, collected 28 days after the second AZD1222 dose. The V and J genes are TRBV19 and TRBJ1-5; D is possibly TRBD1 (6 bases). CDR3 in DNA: TGTGCCAGCCACGGGGACACCAATCAGCCCCAGCATTTT. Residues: CASHGDTNQPQHF.